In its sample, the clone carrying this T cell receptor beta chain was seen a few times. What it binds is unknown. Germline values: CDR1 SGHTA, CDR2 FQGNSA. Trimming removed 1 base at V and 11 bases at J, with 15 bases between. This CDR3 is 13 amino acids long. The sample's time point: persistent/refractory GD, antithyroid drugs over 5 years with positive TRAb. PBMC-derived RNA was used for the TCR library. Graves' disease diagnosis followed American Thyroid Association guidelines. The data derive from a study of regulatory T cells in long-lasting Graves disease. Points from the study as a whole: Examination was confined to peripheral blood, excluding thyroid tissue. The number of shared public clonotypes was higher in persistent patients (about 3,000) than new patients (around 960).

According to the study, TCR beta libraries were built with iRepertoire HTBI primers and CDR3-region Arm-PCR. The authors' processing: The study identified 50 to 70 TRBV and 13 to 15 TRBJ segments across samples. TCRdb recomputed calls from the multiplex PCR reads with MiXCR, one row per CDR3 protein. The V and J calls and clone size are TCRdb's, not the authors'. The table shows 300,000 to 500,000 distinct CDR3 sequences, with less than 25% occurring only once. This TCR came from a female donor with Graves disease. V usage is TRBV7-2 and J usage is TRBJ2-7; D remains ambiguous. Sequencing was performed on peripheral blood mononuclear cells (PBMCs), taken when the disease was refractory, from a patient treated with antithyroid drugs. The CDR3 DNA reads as TGTGCCAGCAGCTTAGAGGTTTCAGGAGTTGAGTACTTC. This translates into CASSLEVSGVEYF.